The source of this T cell receptor beta chain is a study of shared clonotypes between healthy human individuals. Overall study results and limits: Among donors, sharing of clonotypes was expected to be affected by sequencing depth.

Note on this clone: What it binds is unknown.

Sequencing used immunoSEQ multiplex PCR; TCRdb keeps in-frame clones, though not all of them. This table has more than 450,000 clones, about four fifths appearing once. CDR1 and CDR2 from the germline V gene are KGHSH and LQKENI. With 3 bases removed from V and 2 bases from J, the gap between germline ends came to 7 bases. The CDR3 is 13 residues long. The sample taken for sequencing was PBMCs. V gene TRBV18 combines with J gene TRBJ2-5; D call uncertain. The receptor was isolated from a woman aged 35 to 49 in good health. Some clones in this sample may be carry-over from other donors' samples. CDR3 bases: TGTGCCAGCTCACCCTTCAAGCAAGAGACCCAGTACTTC. Its protein is CASSPFKQETQYF. The variable domain in full, completed from reference TRBV18 and TRBJ2-5, reads NAGVMQNPRHLVRRRGQEARLRCSPMKGHSHVYWYRQLPEEGLKFMVYLQKENIIDESGMPKERFSAEFPKEGPSILRIQQVVRGDSAAYFCASSPFKQETQYFGPGTRLLVL.